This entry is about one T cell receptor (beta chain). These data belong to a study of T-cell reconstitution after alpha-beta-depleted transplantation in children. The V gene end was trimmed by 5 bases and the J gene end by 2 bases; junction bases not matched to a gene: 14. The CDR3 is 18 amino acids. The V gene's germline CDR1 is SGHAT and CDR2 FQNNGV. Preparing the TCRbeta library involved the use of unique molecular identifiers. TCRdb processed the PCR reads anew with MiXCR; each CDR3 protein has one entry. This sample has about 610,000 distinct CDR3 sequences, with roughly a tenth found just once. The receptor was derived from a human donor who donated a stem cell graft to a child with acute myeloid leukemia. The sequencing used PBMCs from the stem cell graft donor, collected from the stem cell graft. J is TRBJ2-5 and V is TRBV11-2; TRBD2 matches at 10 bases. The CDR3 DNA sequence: TGTGCCAGCAGCCTGAGACCTTCTGGACTAGCGGTTCAAGAGACCCAGTACTTC. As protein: CASSLRPSGLAVQETQYF.